The sequence of this T cell receptor (beta chain) was determined in a study of T cell repertoires in cytomegalovirus infection. Overall study: Well-studied HLA-B-restricted CMV epitopes were used in the study alongside recently identified HLA-C-restricted ones. Public signatures in TCR beta pointed to CMV infection and matching HLA type. General study findings and limits: Identification of carriers of CMV plus the relevant HLA was achieved through cumulative public TCR beta family frequency. HLA-C-restricted CMV-specific TCR beta clonotypes were dominant in the ex vivo response.

TCRdb fed the reads into MiXCR, producing one record per CDR3 protein. The sample contains 450,000 to 550,000 distinct CDR3 sequences, about 42% of which appear only once. Remarks on this clonotype: No antigen is known for it.

Sequencing used cultured PBMCs, obtained from culture after CMV antigen stimulation. This clonotype originated in a human donor in good health (CMV status not recorded). Some clones in this sample may be carry-over from other donors' samples.

The CDR3 reads CASSEGVGGAHALSNQPQHF. In DNA, the CDR3 is TGTGCCAGCAGTGAGGGGGTAGGTGGAGCCCACGCACTTAGCAATCAGCCCCAGCATTTT. This chain uses TRBV6-1 with TRBJ1-5, with a tentative D call TRBD1 (5 bases). This CDR3 is 20 amino acids long. The ends were cut back, 3 bases at V and 0 bases at J, with 24 bases in the middle. Germline CDR1 is MNHNS and CDR2 is SASEGT.